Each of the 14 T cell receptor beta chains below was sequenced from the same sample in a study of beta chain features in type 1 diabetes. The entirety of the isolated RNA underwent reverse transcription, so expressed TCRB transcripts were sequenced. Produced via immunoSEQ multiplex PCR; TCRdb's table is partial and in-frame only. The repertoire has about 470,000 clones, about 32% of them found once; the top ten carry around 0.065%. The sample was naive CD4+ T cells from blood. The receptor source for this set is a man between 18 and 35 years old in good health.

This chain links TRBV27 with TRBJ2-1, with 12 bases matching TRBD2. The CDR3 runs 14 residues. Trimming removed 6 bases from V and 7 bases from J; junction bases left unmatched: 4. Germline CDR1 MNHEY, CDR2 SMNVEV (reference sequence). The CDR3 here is CASRTSGRVNEQFF. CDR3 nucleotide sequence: TGTGCCAGCAGGACTAGCGGGAGAGTTAATGAGCAGTTCTTC.

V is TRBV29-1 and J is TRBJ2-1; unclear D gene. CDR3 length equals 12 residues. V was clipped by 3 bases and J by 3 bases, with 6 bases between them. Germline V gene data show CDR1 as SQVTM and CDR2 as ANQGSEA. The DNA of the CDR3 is TGCAGCGTTGATGGCGGCTACAATGAGCAGTTCTTC. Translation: CSVDGGYNEQFF.

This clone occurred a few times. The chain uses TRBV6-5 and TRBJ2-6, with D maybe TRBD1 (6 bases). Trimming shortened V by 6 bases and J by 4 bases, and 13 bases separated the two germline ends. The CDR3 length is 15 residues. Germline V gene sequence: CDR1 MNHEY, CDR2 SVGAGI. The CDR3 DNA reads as TGTGCCAGCAGCCGACAGGAGGCGGGGGCCAACGTCCTGACTTTC. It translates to CASSRQEAGANVLTF.

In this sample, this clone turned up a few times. The chain's CDR3 is CASSQAQGTDTQYF. The CDR3 DNA reads as TGTGCCAGCAGCCAAGCGCAGGGTACAGATACGCAGTATTTT. The J gene is TRBJ2-3, the V gene TRBV4-2, with a possible D match to TRBD1 (5 bases). Germline CDR1 reads LGHNA; CDR2 reads YNFKEQ. Trimming removed 1 base at V and 3 bases at J, with 8 bases between. CDR3 length: 14 residues.

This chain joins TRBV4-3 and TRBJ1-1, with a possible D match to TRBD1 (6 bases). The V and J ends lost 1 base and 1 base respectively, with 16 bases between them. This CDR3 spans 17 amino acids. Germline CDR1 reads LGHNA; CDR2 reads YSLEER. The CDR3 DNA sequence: TGCGCCAGCAGCCAAGCGTCCCACTTGGGGGCGAACACTGAAGCTTTCTTT. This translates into CASSQASHLGANTEAFF.

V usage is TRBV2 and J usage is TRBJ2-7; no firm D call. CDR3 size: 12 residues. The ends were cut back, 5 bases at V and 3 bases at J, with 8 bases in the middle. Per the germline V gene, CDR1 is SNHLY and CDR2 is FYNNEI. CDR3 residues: CASSLRLYEQYF. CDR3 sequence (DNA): TGTGCCAGCAGTCTTAGACTCTACGAGCAGTACTTC.

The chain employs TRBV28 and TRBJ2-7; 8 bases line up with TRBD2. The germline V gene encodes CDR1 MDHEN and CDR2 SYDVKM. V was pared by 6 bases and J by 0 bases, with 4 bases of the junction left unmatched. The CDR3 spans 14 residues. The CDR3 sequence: CASSSGTSSYEQYF. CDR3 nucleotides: TGTGCCAGCAGCTCCGGGACTAGCTCCTACGAGCAGTACTTC.

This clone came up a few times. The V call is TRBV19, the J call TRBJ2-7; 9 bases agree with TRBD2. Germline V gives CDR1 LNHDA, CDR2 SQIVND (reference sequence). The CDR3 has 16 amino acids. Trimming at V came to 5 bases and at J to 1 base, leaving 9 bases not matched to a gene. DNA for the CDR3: TGTGCCAGTAGTGCCCAACTAGCGGGCACTTCCTACGAGCAGTACTTC. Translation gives CASSAQLAGTSYEQYF.

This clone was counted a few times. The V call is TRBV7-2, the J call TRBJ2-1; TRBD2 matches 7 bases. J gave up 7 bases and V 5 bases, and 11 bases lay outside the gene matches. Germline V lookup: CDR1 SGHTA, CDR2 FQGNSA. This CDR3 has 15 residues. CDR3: CASSRRDYLRNEQFF. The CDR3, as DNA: TGTGCCAGCAGCCGCCGGGACTACCTTAGGAATGAGCAGTTCTTC. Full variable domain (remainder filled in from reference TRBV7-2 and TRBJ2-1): GAGVSQSPSNKVTEKGKDVELRCDPISGHTALYWYRQSLGQGLEFLIYFQGNSAPDKSGLPSDRFSAERTGGSVSTLTIQRTQQEDSAVYLCASSRRDYLRNEQFFGPGTRLTVL.

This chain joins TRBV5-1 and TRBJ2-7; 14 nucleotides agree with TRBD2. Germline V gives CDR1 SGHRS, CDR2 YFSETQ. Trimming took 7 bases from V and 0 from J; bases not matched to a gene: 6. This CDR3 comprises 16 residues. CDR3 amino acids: CASSFGTSGGSYEQYF. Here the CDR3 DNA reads TGCGCCAGCTCCTTTGGGACTAGCGGGGGCTCCTACGAGCAGTACTTC.

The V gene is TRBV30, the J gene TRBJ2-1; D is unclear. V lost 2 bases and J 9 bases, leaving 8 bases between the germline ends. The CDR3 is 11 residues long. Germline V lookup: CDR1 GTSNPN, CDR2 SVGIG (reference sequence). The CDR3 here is CAWSNPGEQFF. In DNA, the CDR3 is TGTGCCTGGAGTAACCCTGGTGAGCAGTTCTTC.

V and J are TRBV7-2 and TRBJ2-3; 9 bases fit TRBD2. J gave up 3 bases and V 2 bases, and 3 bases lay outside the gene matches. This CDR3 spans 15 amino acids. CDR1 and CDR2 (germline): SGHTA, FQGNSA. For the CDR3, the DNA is TGTGCCAGCAGCTTATCAACTAGCGGGACAGATACGCAGTATTTT. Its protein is CASSLSTSGTDTQYF. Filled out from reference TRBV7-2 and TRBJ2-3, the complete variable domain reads GAGVSQSPSNKVTEKGKDVELRCDPISGHTALYWYRQSLGQGLEFLIYFQGNSAPDKSGLPSDRFSAERTGGSVSTLTIQRTQQEDSAVYLCASSLSTSGTDTQYFGPGTRLTVL.

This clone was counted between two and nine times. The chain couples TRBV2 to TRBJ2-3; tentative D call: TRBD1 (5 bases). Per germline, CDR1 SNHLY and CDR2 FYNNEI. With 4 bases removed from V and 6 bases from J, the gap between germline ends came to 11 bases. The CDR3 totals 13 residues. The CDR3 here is CASSVLQGDTQYF. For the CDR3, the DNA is TGTGCCAGCAGTGTACTTCAGGGTGATACGCAGTATTTT.

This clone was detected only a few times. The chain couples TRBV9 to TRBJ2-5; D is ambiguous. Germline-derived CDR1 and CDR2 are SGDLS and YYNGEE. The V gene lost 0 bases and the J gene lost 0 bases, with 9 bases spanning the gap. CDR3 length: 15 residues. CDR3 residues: CASSVGTRYQETQYF. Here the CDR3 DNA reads TGTGCCAGCAGCGTAGGTACTCGGTACCAAGAGACCCAGTACTTC.